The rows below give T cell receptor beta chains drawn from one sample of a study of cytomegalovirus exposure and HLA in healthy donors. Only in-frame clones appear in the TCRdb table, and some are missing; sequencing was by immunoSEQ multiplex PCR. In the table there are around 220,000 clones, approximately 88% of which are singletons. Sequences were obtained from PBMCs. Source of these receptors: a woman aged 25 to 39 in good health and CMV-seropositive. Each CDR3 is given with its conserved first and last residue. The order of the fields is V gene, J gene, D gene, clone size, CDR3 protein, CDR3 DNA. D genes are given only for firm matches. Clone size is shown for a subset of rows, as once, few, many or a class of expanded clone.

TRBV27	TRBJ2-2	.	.	CASSLGETGELFF	TGTGCCAGCAGTCTAGGGGAAACCGGGGAGCTGTTTTTT
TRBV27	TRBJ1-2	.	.	CASSPRLRAGEGYTF	TGTGCCAGCAGTCCCCGACTACGTGCGGGGGAAGGCTACACCTTC
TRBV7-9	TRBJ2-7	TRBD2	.	CASSFRLAPHVLEQYF	TGTGCCAGCAGTTTCCGACTAGCGCCGCACGTACTTGAGCAGTACTTC
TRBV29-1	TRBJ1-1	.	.	CSVAVQIEAFF	TGCAGCGTTGCCGTTCAGATTGAAGCTTTCTTT
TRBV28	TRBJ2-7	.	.	CASSFLENSYEQYF	TGTGCCAGCAGTTTCCTAGAGAACTCCTACGAGCAGTACTTC
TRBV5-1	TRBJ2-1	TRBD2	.	CASSLGSPREVYNEQFF	TGCGCCAGCAGCTTGGGTAGTCCGCGGGAGGTCTACAATGAGCAGTTCTTC
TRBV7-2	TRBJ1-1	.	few	CASSLSGLGTFF	TGTGCCAGCAGCTTATCCGGGCTCGGTACTTTCTTT
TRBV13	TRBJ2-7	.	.	CASSEGAGSSYEQYF	TGTGCCAGCAGCGAGGGCGCGGGGAGCTCCTACGAGCAGTACTTC
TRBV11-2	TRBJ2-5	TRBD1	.	CASSHRGETQYF	TGTGCCAGCAGCCACAGGGGAGAGACCCAGTACTTC
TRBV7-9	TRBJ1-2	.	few	CASSLGITGASGYTF	TGTGCCAGCAGCTTAGGAATTACGGGGGCGAGTGGCTACACCTTC
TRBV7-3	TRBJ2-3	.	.	CASSLLGGSGDTQYF	TGTGCCAGCAGCTTATTGGGTGGGAGTGGGGATACGCAGTATTTT
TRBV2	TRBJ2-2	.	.	CASSVQAGLTGELFF	TGTGCCAGCAGTGTTCAAGCGGGCCTCACCGGGGAGCTGTTTTTT
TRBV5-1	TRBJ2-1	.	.	CASSLGDLGSYNEQFF	TGCGCCAGCAGCTTGGGGGACTTAGGCTCCTACAATGAGCAGTTCTTC
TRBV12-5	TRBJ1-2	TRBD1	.	CASGLPRTGNGYGYTF	TGTGCTAGTGGTTTGCCCCGGACAGGGAATGGCTATGGCTACACCTTC
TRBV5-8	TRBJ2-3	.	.	CASSLGRDTQYF	TGTGCCAGCAGCTTGGGACGGGATACGCAGTATTTT
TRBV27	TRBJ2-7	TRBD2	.	CASRTRGGSSYEQYF	TGTGCCAGCAGGACGCGGGGGGGGAGCTCCTACGAGCAGTACTTC